Given below is one TCR beta chain in context. What it binds is unknown. The CDR3 spans 15 residues. V shed 6 bases, J shed 1 base, and the junction held 1 base outside the gene matches. From germline, CDR1 is MNHEY and CDR2 SVGAGI. Time point reported: baseline pretreatment blood. Treatment here: 15 Gy SBRT to primary tumor, nephrectomy 4 weeks later. TCRdb's copy holds only in-frame clones and misses some; the assay was immunoSEQ multiplex PCR. Seen here are 70,000 to 100,000 clones, over 75% observed once, and the top ten hold 5% to 8%. These data originate in a study of radiation and T cells in renal cell carcinoma. Broader study findings: Without pretreatment biopsies, baseline tumor clonotype presence was undetermined. In blood, top tumor clones expanded by 2 weeks, shrinking by 4.

The V gene is TRBV6-5, the J gene TRBJ2-3, with 13 bases identical to TRBD2. The input for sequencing was blood, taken from a patient whose treatment included radiotherapy and nephrectomy. This TCR was sampled from a man in his fifties or sixties with renal cell carcinoma. The CDR3 DNA sequence: TGTGCCAGCAGACTAGCGGGAGGGGGCACAGATACGCAGTATTTT. Protein product: CASRLAGGGTDTQYF.